Listed below are T cell receptor beta chains from one sample, sequenced in a study of cytotoxic CD8 clonotypes in ibrutinib-treated CLL. Libraries were prepared by immunoSEQ multiplex PCR; TCRdb keeps only in-frame clonotypes and omits some of them. The table includes about 36,000 clones, over 55% detected once. The specimen was PBMCs, collected at disease progression, from a patient treated with ibrutinib. These receptors originate from a human donor with chronic lymphocytic leukemia. The CDR3 runs from the conserved cysteine through the conserved F or W. D genes are given only for firm matches. The size entry is marked missing in some rows and otherwise reads once, few, many or a size class.

>NA|NA|TRBV5-6|TRBJ1-5
CASSFSGSNQPQHF
TGTGCCAGCAGCTTCTCAGGGAGCAATCAGCCCCAGCATTTT
>NA|NA|TRBV6-6|TRBJ1-2
CASSPDGFYGYTF
TGTGCCAGCAGCCCGGACGGCTTCTATGGCTACACCTTC
>NA|TRBD2|TRBV13|TRBJ2-7
CASSLGSGGVYEQYF
TGTGCCAGCAGCTTAGGTAGCGGGGGGGTCTACGAGCAGTACTTC
>NA|NA|TRBV6-5|TRBJ1-1
CASSYTVGAANTEAFF
TGTGCCAGCAGTTACACCGTTGGGGCTGCGAACACTGAAGCTTTCTTT
>NA|TRBD1|TRBV6-4|TRBJ1-1
CASSADRVNTEAFF
TGTGCCAGCAGTGCCGACAGGGTGAACACTGAAGCTTTCTTT
>NA|NA|TRBV19|TRBJ2-2
CASSIGTNRPTGELFF
TGTGCCAGTAGTATAGGGACCAATCGACCCACCGGGGAGCTGTTTTTT
>NA|TRBD1|TRBV2|TRBJ1-5
CASTGDGQPQHF
TGTGCCAGTACAGGGGATGGGCAGCCCCAGCATTTT
>NA|TRBD2|TRBV25-1|TRBJ2-3
CASSHGGGASTDTQYF
TGTGCCAGCAGTCACGGGGGGGGAGCTAGCACAGATACGCAGTATTTT
>NA|TRBD2|TRBV6-1|TRBJ2-1
CASTIAGGRNEQFF
TGTGCCAGCACCATAGCGGGGGGGCGCAATGAGCAGTTCTTC
>NA|NA|TRBV19|TRBJ2-6
CASSIKNSGANVLTF
TGTGCCAGTAGTATTAAGAACTCTGGGGCCAACGTCCTGACTTTC
>NA|NA|TRBV5-1|TRBJ1-3
CASSLAGESGNTIYF
TGCGCCAGCAGCTTGGCCGGGGAGTCTGGAAACACCATATATTTT
>NA|NA|TRBV6-4|TRBJ2-7
CASSASHGVPEQYF
TGTGCCAGCAGTGCCTCTCATGGGGTACCCGAGCAGTACTTC
>once|NA|TRBV9|TRBJ1-3
CASSVGSGIGNTIYF
TGTGCCAGCAGCGTAGGGTCAGGGATAGGAAACACCATATATTTT
>few|TRBD1|TRBV6-4|TRBJ1-2
CASSDVWTGNIYGYTF
TGTGCCAGCAGTGACGTATGGACAGGGAATATCTATGGCTACACCTTC
>NA|NA|TRBV5-1|TRBJ1-1
CASSSRVRAEAFF
TGCGCCAGCAGCTCAAGGGTAAGGGCTGAAGCTTTCTTT
>NA|NA|TRBV13|TRBJ1-2
CASSAGNYGYTF
TGTGCCAGCAGCGCAGGGAACTATGGCTACACCTTC
>few|TRBD1|TRBV19|TRBJ2-2
CATKQGAPQITGELFF
TGTGCCACCAAACAGGGGGCCCCCCAAATCACCGGGGAGCTGTTTTTT
>few|NA|TRBV15|TRBJ1-1
CATSRDKGVNTEAFF
TGTGCCACCAGCAGAGATAAGGGGGTGAACACTGAAGCTTTCTTT
>NA|NA|TRBV9|TRBJ2-5
CASSVAGRGGVGPGETQYF
TGTGCCAGCAGCGTAGCTGGCCGGGGTGGGGTAGGTCCGGGAGAGACCCAGTACTTC
>NA|TRBD1|TRBV11-2|TRBJ2-2
CASSKTGSTGELFF
TGTGCCAGCAGCAAGACAGGGAGCACCGGGGAGCTGTTTTTT
>NA|NA|TRBV5-1|TRBJ1-2
CASSKDSPYGYTF
TGCGCCAGCAGCAAGGACAGTCCGTATGGCTACACCTTC
>NA|TRBD1|TRBV2|TRBJ1-1
CASRGQGNTEAFF
TGTGCCAGCAGGGGACAGGGGAACACTGAAGCTTTCTTT
>once|NA|TRBV19|TRBJ1-5
CASSTSTRGSSNQPQHF
TGTGCCAGTAGTACCTCAACCAGGGGTTCTAGCAATCAGCCCCAGCATTTT
>NA|TRBD1|TRBV6-5|TRBJ2-7
CASSYPRQGIYEQYF
TGTGCCAGCAGTTACCCAAGACAGGGGATCTACGAGCAGTACTTC
>NA|NA|TRBV19|TRBJ2-2
CASTPGSTNTGELFF
TGTGCCAGTACCCCCGGGTCTACGAACACCGGGGAGCTGTTTTTT
>few|NA|TRBV5-1|TRBJ1-1
CASSLGMNTEAFF
TGCGCCAGCAGCTTGGGCATGAACACTGAAGCTTTCTTT
>medium-sized|TRBD1|TRBV7-9|TRBJ1-1
CATWDRLNTEAFF
TGTGCCACCTGGGACAGGCTCAACACTGAAGCTTTCTTT
>NA|NA|TRBV2|TRBJ1-4
CASSVQDEKLFF
TGTGCCAGCAGTGTGCAGGATGAAAAACTGTTTTTT
>few|NA|TRBV2|TRBJ1-2
CASSESWTVGGGYTF
TGTGCCAGCAGTGAAAGCTGGACAGTGGGGGGAGGCTACACCTTC
>NA|NA|TRBV10-1|TRBJ2-5
CASSDAGLQETQYF
TGCGCCAGCAGTGACGCGGGGCTCCAAGAGACCCAGTACTTC
>few|NA|TRBV13|TRBJ2-5
CASSSPWEEETQYF
TGTGCCAGCAGCTCTCCTTGGGAAGAAGAGACCCAGTACTTC
>NA|NA|TRBV5-6|TRBJ1-5
CASSFHGFNQPQHF
TGTGCCAGCAGCTTTCACGGGTTTAACCAGCCCCAGCATTTT
>NA|NA|TRBV6-5|TRBJ2-7
CASSYVTGRKAYEQYF
TGTGCCAGCAGTTACGTTACAGGGCGAAAAGCCTACGAGCAGTACTTC
>NA|NA|TRBV6-5|TRBJ1-6
CASSRESPGALHF
TGTGCCAGCAGCCGTGAGTCCCCCGGGGCCCTCCACTTT
>many|NA|TRBV28|TRBJ1-2
CASRPGFNYGYTF
TGTGCCAGCAGACCAGGGTTTAACTATGGCTACACCTTC
>NA|NA|TRBV2|TRBJ2-5
CASSVGETQYF
TGTGCCAGCAGTGTGGGCGAGACCCAGTACTTC